The T cell receptor beta chain described here comes from a study of blood T cell repertoires in COVID-19 (dated by TCRdb to about 2020). As for the study more broadly: Samples covering the acute and convalescent phases of COVID-19 were provided by collaborators in the United States, Italy and Spain. The material from the prospective study consisted of cDNA or gDNA derived from T cells, B-cell-depleted T cells, or PBMCs. Subjects who had been exposed to COVID-19, were actively infected with it, or had recovered from it provided the deeply sampled blood TCRbeta repertoires that made up the dataset. The repertoires were released in a freely available public database meant as a resource for research on the immune response to SARS-CoV-2. The samples were drawn from two sources: the first 160 participants of the ongoing ImmuneRACE study, and 950 to 1,500 subjects contributed by 6 global collaborators. A de-identified subject ID, COVID-19 status, age in years and sex were almost always included in the sample metadata. Where available, HLA class I and class II types were taken from metadata supplied by the sample provider and were not determined by assay-based typing. Broader findings and caveats from the paper: The amount of clinical and demographic metadata varied by source and participant and was provided uncurated.

Participants in the prospective study were enrolled through a virtual design, were aged roughly 18 to 100 years, and lived in under 25 United States geographic areas. To assign participants to cohorts, the prospective study relied on clinical history that participants themselves reported in a screening survey and a study questionnaire. Each participant in the prospective study had whole blood, serum and a nasopharyngeal or oropharyngeal swab collected by mobile phlebotomists. Additional blood draws and questionnaires over an approximately 2-month period could optionally be provided by prospective study participants. Before DNA extraction, blood samples from the prospective study were shipped at room temperature or frozen. CDR1 and CDR2 (SGHNT, YENEEA) derive from the germline V gene. Including cysteine and phenylalanine, the CDR3 has 14 amino acids. Kept here is only the CDR3 DNA, which spans 42 bases and is read in frame from base 1. V is clipped by 5 bases and J by 10 bases, and the sequence between their germline boundaries is 19 bases long.

A note on this clone: No antigen is known for it. Within one base of it there is no much larger clone, and no base qualities were kept.

The immunoSEQ Assay, a bias-controlled multiplex PCR, was used to amplify TCRbeta CDR3 regions from genomic DNA. In the original analysis: Nucleated cell counts per sample were estimated from amplification of reference gene primers within the assay. To quantify the absolute abundance of each unique TCRbeta CDR3 rearrangement, sequence reads were collapsed and filtered. For each sample, productive Simpson clonality was calculated as the square root of Simpson's diversity index over productive rearrangements. TCRdb provides this immuneACCESS table in a form limited to in-frame rearrangements. Some clones are lacking; in checked studies, under half of them reflect an unresolved V gene, and why the rest are absent is not known. V, J and clone size are taken as reported in that table, and D and trimming were inferred from the DNA itself. Counted in this sample were about 270,000 clones; more than 80% of them appeared once. Approximately 4% of the sample belongs to the ten largest clones.

The chain was built from TRBV11-3 and TRBJ2-3, and the D gene may be TRBD2, 6 bases matching. Sequenced sample: PBMCs or T cells enriched from blood (not recorded which). The TCR comes from a young woman with acute COVID-19. The sequenced DNA: TGTGCCAGCAGCAGGGACGGGACTCCTGAGGCGCAGTATTTT. Its product reads: CASSRDGTPEAQYF.